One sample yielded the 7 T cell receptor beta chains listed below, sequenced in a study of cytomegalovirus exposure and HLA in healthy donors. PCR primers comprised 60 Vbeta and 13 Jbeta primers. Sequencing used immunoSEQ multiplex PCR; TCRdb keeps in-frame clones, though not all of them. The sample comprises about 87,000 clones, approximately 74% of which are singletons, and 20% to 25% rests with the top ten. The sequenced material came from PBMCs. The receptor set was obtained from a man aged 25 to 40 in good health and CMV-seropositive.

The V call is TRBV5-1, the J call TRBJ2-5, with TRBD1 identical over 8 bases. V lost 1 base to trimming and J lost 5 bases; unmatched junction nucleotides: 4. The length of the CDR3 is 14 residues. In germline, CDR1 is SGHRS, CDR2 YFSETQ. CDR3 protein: CASSLQGAGETQYF. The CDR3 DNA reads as TGCGCCAGCAGCTTGCAGGGGGCCGGCGAGACCCAGTACTTC.

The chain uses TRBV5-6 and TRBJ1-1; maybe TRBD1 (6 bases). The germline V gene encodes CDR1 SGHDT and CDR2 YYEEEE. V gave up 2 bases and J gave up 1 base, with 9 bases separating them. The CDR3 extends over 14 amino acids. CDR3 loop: CASSFMTGNTEAFF. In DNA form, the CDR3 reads TGTGCCAGCAGCTTCATGACAGGGAACACTGAAGCTTTCTTT.

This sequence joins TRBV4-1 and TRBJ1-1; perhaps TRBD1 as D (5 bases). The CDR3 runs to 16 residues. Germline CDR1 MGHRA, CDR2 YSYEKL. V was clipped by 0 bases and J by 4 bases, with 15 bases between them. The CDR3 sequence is CASSQEKRGRGTEAFF. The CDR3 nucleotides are TGCGCCAGCAGCCAAGAGAAAAGGGGTAGAGGCACTGAAGCTTTCTTT.

CDR3 amino acids: CASSTIDSSSYEQYF. CDR3 nucleotide sequence: TGCGCCAGCAGCACCATAGACTCAAGCTCCTACGAGCAGTACTTC. J is TRBJ2-7 and V is TRBV5-1; D call uncertain. This CDR3 spans 15 amino acids. The V gene's germline CDR1 is SGHRS and CDR2 YFSETQ. V was clipped by 4 bases and J by 0 bases, with 14 bases between them.

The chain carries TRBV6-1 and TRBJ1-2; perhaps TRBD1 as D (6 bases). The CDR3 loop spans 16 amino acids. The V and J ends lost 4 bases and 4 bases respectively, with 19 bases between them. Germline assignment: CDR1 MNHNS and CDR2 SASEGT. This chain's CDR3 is CASSVAGAGSSYGYTF. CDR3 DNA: TGTGCCAGCAGTGTAGCAGGGGCAGGGTCATCCTATGGCTACACCTTC.

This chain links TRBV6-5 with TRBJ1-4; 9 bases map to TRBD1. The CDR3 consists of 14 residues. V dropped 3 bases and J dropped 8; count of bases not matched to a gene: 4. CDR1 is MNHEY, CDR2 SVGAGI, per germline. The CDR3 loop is CASSYDRGGEKLFF. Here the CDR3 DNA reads TGTGCCAGCAGTTATGACAGGGGGGGCGAAAAACTGTTTTTT.

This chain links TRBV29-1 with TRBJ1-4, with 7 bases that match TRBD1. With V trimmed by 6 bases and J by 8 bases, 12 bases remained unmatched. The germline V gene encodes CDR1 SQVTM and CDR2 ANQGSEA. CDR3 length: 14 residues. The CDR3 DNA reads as TGCAGCGTCCTTGACAGGGTAGAGGGCGAAAAACTGTTTTTT. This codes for CSVLDRVEGEKLFF.